This TCR beta chain was profiled in a study of blood T cell repertoires in COVID-19. Across the study: Samples representing acute and convalescent COVID-19 were sourced from the United States, Italy and Spain. PBMCs, B-cell-depleted T cells, or T cells were the source of the cDNA or gDNA that made up the material.

The trim removed 3 bases at V and 7 bases at J, leaving 3 bases unmatched. Germline V gene sequence: CDR1 ENHRY, CDR2 SYGVKD. CDR3 size: 15 residues. Authors' data handling: Amplifying reference gene primers gave estimates of nucleated cell counts. The table came from immunoSEQ multiplex PCR; TCRdb's copy has only in-frame clones and leaves some out. V, J and clone size reflect that table, while D and trimming were determined from the DNA. The repertoire holds 120,000 or so clones, with about nine tenths as singletons. The TCR sequence derives from a human donor in a cohort sampled during active COVID-19. This chain joins TRBV10-3 and TRBJ2-3; TRBD2 matches at 14 bases. Specimen: peripheral blood. The CDR3 nucleotides read TGTGCCATCAGTGAAGGGACTAGCGGGAGCTATACGCAGTATTTT. Translating it yields CAISEGTSGSYTQYF.